This TCR beta chain was profiled in a study of blood T cells in healthy people across ages. Overall study results and limits: Naive T cell percentage showed a strong correlation with TCR beta diversity. Roughly linearly, TCR beta diversity per million T cells fell as age increased.

There are 14 residues in the CDR3. Germline lookup yields CDR1 DFQATT and CDR2 SNEGSKA (reference sequence). V was clipped by 6 bases and J by 3 bases; unmatched bases: 6. This clonotype appeared a few times. Its specificity is unknown. Each donor was a healthy Caucasian individual from Russia, aged about 6 to 95. Per individual sample, total RNA of at least 6 micrograms was extracted. Next came a second PCR, run for about 7 to 12 cycles, which used a sample-barcoded 5' primer along with a J-beta primer mix. MiXCR, run by TCRdb on the 5' RACE reads, gives a single entry per CDR3 protein. The sample comprises some 690,000 distinct CDR3 sequences, about 24% of which are singletons, and under 25% rests with the top ten.

This chain joins TRBV20-1 and TRBJ2-3; 10 nucleotides match TRBD1. The sequenced sample consisted of blood. The clonotype was recovered from a man between 65 and 85 years old in good health. The DNA for the CDR3 is TGCAGTGCCCTCACGGACAGGGGGACAGATACGCAGTATTTT. It codes for CSALTDRGTDTQYF.